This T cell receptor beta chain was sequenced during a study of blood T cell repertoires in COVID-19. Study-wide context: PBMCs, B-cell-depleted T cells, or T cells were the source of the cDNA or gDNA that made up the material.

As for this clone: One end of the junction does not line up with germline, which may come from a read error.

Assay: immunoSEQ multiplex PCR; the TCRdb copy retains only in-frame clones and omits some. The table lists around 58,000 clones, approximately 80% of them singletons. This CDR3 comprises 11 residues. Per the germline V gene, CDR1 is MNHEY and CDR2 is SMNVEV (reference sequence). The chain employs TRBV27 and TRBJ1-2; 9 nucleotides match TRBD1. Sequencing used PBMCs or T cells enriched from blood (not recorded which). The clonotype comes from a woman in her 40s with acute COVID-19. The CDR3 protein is CASRYRGLCVF. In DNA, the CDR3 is TGTGCCAGCAGATACAGGGGGCTCTGCGTCTTC.